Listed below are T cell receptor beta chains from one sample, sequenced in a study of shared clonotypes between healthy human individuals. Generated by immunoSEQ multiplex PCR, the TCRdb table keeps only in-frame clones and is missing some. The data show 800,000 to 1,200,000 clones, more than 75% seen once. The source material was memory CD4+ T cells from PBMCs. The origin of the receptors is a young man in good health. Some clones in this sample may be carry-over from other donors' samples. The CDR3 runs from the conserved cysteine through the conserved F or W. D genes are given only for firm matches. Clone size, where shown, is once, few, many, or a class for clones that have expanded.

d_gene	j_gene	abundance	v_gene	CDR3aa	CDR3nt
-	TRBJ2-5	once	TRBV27	CAIRGQGRGQETQYF	TGTGCCATCCGAGGGCAGGGCAGAGGCCAAGAGACCCAGTACTTC
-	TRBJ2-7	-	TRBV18	CASSRVQDYEQYF	TGTGCCAGCTCACGGGTGCAGGACTACGAGCAGTACTTC
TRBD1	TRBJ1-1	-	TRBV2	CASSEKGRGLTEAFF	TGTGCCAGCAGTGAGAAGGGCAGGGGGCTGACTGAAGCTTTCTTT
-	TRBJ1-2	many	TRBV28	CASSFGGSLDYGYTF	TGTGCCAGCAGTTTTGGCGGCAGTCTAGACTATGGCTACACCTTC
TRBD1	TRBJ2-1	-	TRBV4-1	CASSQGQGATNEQFF	TGCGCCAGCAGCCAGGGACAGGGGGCTACCAATGAGCAGTTCTTC
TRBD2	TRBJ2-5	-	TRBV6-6	CASSPSSGQETQYF	TGTGCCAGCAGTCCATCTAGCGGGCAAGAGACCCAGTACTTC
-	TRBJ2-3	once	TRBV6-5	CASSSEGDTQYF	TGTGCCAGCAGTTCTGAGGGGGATACGCAGTATTTT
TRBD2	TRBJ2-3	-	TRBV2	CASGRELGADTQYF	TGTGCCAGCGGGCGGGAGTTAGGAGCAGATACGCAGTATTTT
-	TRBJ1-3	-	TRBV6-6	CASRDTGQSGNTIYF	TGTGCCAGCAGGGATACAGGGCAGTCTGGAAACACCATATATTTT
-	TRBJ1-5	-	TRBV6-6	CASTLFSNQPQHF	TGTGCCAGCACCTTATTCTCGAATCAGCCCCAGCATTTT
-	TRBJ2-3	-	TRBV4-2	CASSQVEASDTQYF	TGTGCCAGCAGCCAAGTGGAAGCATCAGATACGCAGTATTTT
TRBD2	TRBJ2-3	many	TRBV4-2	CASSQDEASGRYTQYF	TGTGCCAGCAGCCAAGATGAGGCTAGCGGGAGATATACGCAGTATTTT
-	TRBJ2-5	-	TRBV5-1	CASSFAQETQYF	TGCGCCAGCAGCTTTGCCCAAGAGACCCAGTACTTC
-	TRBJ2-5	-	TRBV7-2	CASSLVGKETQYF	TGTGCCAGCAGCTTAGTCGGGAAAGAGACCCAGTACTTC
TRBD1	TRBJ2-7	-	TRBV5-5	CASSLGQGVVYYEQYF	TGTGCCAGCAGCTTGGGACAGGGGGTGGTATACTACGAGCAGTACTTC
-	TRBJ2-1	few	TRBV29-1	CSVVGGASYNEQFF	TGCAGCGTTGTTGGCGGGGCCTCCTACAATGAGCAGTTCTTC
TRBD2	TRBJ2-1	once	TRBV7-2	CASSLAGVAYNEQFF	TGTGCCAGCAGCTTGGCGGGGGTGGCCTACAATGAGCAGTTCTTC
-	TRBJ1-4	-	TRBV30	CAWSQRELFF	TGTGCCTGGAGCCAGAGGGAACTGTTTTTT
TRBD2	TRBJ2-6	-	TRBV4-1	CASSQPSGLAGGPSGANVLTF	TGCGCCAGCAGCCAGCCTAGCGGACTAGCGGGAGGACCCTCTGGGGCCAACGTCCTGACTTTC
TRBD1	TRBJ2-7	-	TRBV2	CASRSTGTGGVNEQYF	TGTGCCAGCAGGTCTACCGGGACAGGGGGCGTCAACGAGCAGTACTTC
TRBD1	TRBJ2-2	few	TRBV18	CASSLGQANTGELFF	TGTGCCAGCTCCCTTGGACAGGCGAACACCGGGGAGCTGTTTTTT
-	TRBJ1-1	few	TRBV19	CASSIQANTEAFF	TGTGCCAGTAGTATTCAGGCGAACACTGAAGCTTTCTTT
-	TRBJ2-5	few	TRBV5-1	CASSSTDPRGTQYF	TGCGCCAGCAGCTCCACGGACCCCCGGGGGACCCAGTACTTC
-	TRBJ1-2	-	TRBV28	CASSWPGSVGGYTF	TGTGCCAGCAGTTGGCCTGGGTCGGTCGGTGGCTACACCTTC
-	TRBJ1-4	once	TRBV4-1	CASSLRGVDEKLFF	TGCGCCAGCAGCCTACGAGGGGTTGATGAAAAACTGTTTTTT
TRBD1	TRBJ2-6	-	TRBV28	CASSRRGQGYNVLTF	TGTGCCAGCAGTCGAAGGGGACAGGGGTATAACGTCCTGACTTTC
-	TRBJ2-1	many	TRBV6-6	CASRETPIPFF	TGTGCCAGCAGAGAGACCCCAATTCCGTTCTTC
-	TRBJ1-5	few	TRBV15	CATSRDGARQPQHF	TGTGCCACCAGCAGAGATGGGGCAAGGCAGCCCCAGCATTTT
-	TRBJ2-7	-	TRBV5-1	CASSPGGLQVGYF	TGCGCCAGCAGCCCAGGAGGCTTACAGGTGGGATACTTC
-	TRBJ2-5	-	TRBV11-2	CASRRRIQETQYF	TGTGCCAGCAGAAGGCGGATCCAAGAGACCCAGTACTTC
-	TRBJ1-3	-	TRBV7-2	CASSSEYGNTIYF	TGTGCCAGCAGCTCCGAGTATGGAAACACCATATATTTT
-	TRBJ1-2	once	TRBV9	CASSVRGENGYTF	TGTGCCAGCAGCGTAAGAGGGGAAAATGGCTACACCTTC
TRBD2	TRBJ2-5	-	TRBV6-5	CASSPGGRAETQYF	TGTGCCAGCAGCCCTGGCGGGAGGGCAGAGACCCAGTACTTC
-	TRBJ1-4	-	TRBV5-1	CASSLNGANEKLFF	TGCGCCAGCAGCTTGAACGGGGCGAATGAAAAACTGTTTTTT
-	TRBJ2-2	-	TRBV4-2	CASSQGSGVGRNTGELFF	TGTGCCAGCAGCCAAGGGTCCGGGGTGGGACGAAACACCGGGGAGCTGTTTTTT
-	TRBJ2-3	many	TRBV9	CASSPGLSPYTDTQYF	TGTGCCAGCAGCCCCGGACTGAGCCCTTACACAGATACGCAGTATTTT
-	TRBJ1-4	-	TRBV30	CAWSGTVNEKLFF	TGTGCCTGGAGTGGGACAGTTAATGAAAAACTGTTTTTT
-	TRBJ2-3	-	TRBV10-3	CAISEIGGSAQYF	TGTGCCATCAGTGAGATCGGCGGCTCGGCGCAGTATTTT
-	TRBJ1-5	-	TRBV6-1	CASSEALGSFDFQPQHF	TGTGCCAGCAGTGAAGCCCTGGGTTCGTTCGACTTTCAGCCCCAGCATTTT
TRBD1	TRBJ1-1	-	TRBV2	CASSRTGGRTEAFF	TGTGCCAGCAGTCGGACAGGGGGACGAACTGAAGCTTTCTTT
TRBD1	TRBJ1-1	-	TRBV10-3	CAISEDLSLQGTRSAFF	TGTGCCATCAGTGAGGACCTGAGCCTACAGGGGACCCGTTCGGCTTTCTTT
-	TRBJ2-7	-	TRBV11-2	CASSLLRTGPLSYEQYF	TGTGCCAGCAGCTTACTTAGGACGGGGCCCCTCTCCTACGAGCAGTACTTC